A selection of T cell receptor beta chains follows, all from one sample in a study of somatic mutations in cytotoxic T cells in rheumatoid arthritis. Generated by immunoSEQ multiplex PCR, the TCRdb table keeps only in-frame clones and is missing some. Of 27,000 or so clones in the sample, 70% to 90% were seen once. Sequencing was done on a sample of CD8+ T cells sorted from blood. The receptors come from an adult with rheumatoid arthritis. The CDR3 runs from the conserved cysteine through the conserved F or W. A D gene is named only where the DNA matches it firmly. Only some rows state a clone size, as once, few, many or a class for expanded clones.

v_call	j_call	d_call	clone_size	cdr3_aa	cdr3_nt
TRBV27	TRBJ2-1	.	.	CASRGEGAYNEQFF	TGTGCCAGCAGAGGGGAAGGGGCCTACAATGAGCAGTTCTTC
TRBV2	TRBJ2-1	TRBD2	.	CASWTSGMNNEQFF	TGTGCCAGCTGGACTAGCGGGATGAACAATGAGCAGTTCTTC
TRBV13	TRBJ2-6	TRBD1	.	CASSLDGTGENVLTF	TGTGCCAGCAGCTTAGACGGGACAGGGGAGAACGTCCTGACTTTC
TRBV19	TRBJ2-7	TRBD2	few	CASSRGEFFPYEQYF	TGTGCCAGTAGTCGGGGGGAGTTTTTCCCTTACGAGCAGTACTTC
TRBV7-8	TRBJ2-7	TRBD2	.	CASSNDYSGVSYEQYF	TGTGCCAGCAGCAATGACTATAGCGGGGTCTCCTACGAGCAGTACTTC
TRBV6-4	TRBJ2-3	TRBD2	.	CASSVAGPTDTQYF	TGTGCCAGCAGTGTAGCGGGGCCAACAGATACGCAGTATTTT
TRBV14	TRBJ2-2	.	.	CASSLFTGELFF	TGTGCCAGCAGCCTTTTCACCGGGGAGCTGTTTTTT
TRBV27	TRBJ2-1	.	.	CASSPGTPNEQFF	TGTGCCAGCAGTCCGGGCACGCCGAATGAGCAGTTCTTC
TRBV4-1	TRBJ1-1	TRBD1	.	CASSHPQGSATEAFF	TGCGCCAGCAGCCACCCACAGGGGAGTGCCACTGAAGCTTTCTTT
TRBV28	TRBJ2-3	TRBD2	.	CASSLGLGTDTQYF	TGTGCCAGCAGTTTGGGACTAGGAACCGATACGCAGTATTTT
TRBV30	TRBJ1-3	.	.	CAWSVTAGNTIYF	TGTGCCTGGAGTGTAACAGCTGGAAACACCATATATTTT
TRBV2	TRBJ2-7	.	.	CASKPGTYEQYF	TGTGCCAGCAAACCGGGTACCTACGAGCAGTACTTC
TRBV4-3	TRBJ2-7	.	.	CASSPYAGDSYEQYF	TGCGCCAGCAGCCCTTACGCAGGGGACTCCTACGAGCAGTACTTC
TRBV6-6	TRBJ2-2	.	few	CASVSVGELFF	TGTGCCAGCGTCTCGGTCGGGGAGCTGTTTTTT
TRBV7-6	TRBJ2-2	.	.	CASSFSGGDNTGELFF	TGTGCCAGCAGCTTCTCTGGCGGAGATAACACCGGGGAGCTGTTTTTT
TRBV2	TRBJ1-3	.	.	CASSESVGNTIYF	TGTGCCAGCAGTGAATCGGTGGGAAACACCATATATTTT
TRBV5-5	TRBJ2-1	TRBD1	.	CASTPWGQGQFNEQFF	TGTGCCAGCACCCCCTGGGGACAGGGGCAGTTCAATGAGCAGTTCTTC
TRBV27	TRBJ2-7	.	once	CASSLGTGGAYEQYF	TGTGCCAGCAGTTTAGGAACAGGGGGGGCCTACGAGCAGTACTTC
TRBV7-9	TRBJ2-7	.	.	CASSSPGHPYEQYF	TGTGCCAGCAGCTCCCCGGGACACCCCTACGAGCAGTACTTC
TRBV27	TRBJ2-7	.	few	CASSQSTGYEQYF	TGTGCCAGCAGTCAATCAACAGGGTACGAGCAGTACTTC